Listed here are 29 T cell receptor beta chains from one sample, sequenced in a study of Ad26.COV2.S vaccination and SARS-CoV-2 variants. Described treatment: 19 received Ad26.COV2.S at low or high dose, single or two shots; about 5 received placebo; per-sample allocation not given. Day 63 after the first vaccine or placebo injection was the time point for sampling. Libraries were prepared by immunoSEQ multiplex PCR; TCRdb keeps only in-frame clonotypes and omits some of them. The sample records 350,000 to 550,000 clones, 89% being singletons. Sample: peripheral blood, taken in a trial of Ad26.COV2.S vaccine versus placebo. These receptors were obtained from a person aged 18-65 years who received the Ad26.COV2.S COVID-19 vaccine or a placebo.

This chain connects TRBV5-6 to TRBJ2-3; D is unresolved. There are 15 residues in the CDR3. The germline V gene has CDR1 SGHDT and CDR2 YYEEEE. V was shortened by 1 base and J by 0 bases, with 9 bases between the two germline ends. The CDR3 sequence: CASSLLGRSTDTQYF. The DNA for the CDR3 is TGTGCCAGCAGCTTGTTAGGCAGAAGCACAGATACGCAGTATTTT.

The chain is built from TRBV29-1 and TRBJ1-5, with 9 bases matching TRBD1. CDR3 length: 13 amino acids. From germline, CDR1 is SQVTM and CDR2 ANQGSEA. The V gene end was trimmed by 4 bases and the J gene end by 7 bases; junction bases not matched to a gene: 5. DNA for the CDR3: TGCAGCGTTGTGGACAGGGGAGGGCAGCCCCAGCATTTT. Translation gives CSVVDRGGQPQHF.

The rearrangement links TRBV5-6 to TRBJ1-2, with 8 nucleotides matching TRBD1. Trimming cost V 2 bases and J 3 bases; bases outside gene matches: 3. The germline V gene encodes CDR1 SGHDT and CDR2 YYEEEE. This CDR3 has 14 residues. The CDR3 is CASSFGQGDYGYTF. The CDR3 nucleotides read TGTGCCAGCAGCTTTGGACAGGGCGACTATGGCTACACCTTC.

The rearrangement uses TRBV5-1 and TRBJ2-7, with a weak D call TRBD1 (5 bases). The germline gives CDR1 SGHRS, CDR2 YFSETQ. The CDR3 consists of 13 residues. V was clipped by 3 bases and J by 3 bases, with 10 bases between them. CDR3 residues: CASSSPDSYEQYF. The CDR3 coding sequence is TGCGCCAGCAGCTCCCCAGACAGCTACGAGCAGTACTTC.

The J gene is TRBJ2-2, the V gene TRBV7-2, with TRBD2 identical over 11 bases. The CDR3 sequence is 18 residues long. V shed 2 bases and J 7 bases; nucleotides not matched to a gene: 12. From germline, CDR1 is SGHTA and CDR2 FQGNSA. CDR3 DNA: TGTGCCAGCAGCTTAAGAGGGGGGGCTAGCGGGAGGATCGGGGAGCTGTTTTTT. Translation gives CASSLRGGASGRIGELFF. Using reference TRBV7-2 and TRBJ2-2 for the parts outside the CDR3, the full variable domain is GAGVSQSPSNKVTEKGKDVELRCDPISGHTALYWYRQSLGQGLEFLIYFQGNSAPDKSGLPSDRFSAERTGGSVSTLTIQRTQQEDSAVYLCASSLRGGASGRIGELFFGEGSRLTVL.

The chain is built from TRBV10-3 and TRBJ2-1, with 11 bases fitting TRBD2. V shed 6 bases, J shed 5 bases, and the junction held 3 bases outside the gene matches. Germline V lookup: CDR1 ENHRY, CDR2 SYGVKD. The CDR3 loop spans 14 amino acids. The CDR3 DNA sequence: TGTGCCATCAGAAAGACTAGCGGGGACAATGAGCAGTTCTTC. This codes for CAIRKTSGDNEQFF.

This sequence joins TRBV4-1 and TRBJ2-7; D tentatively reads TRBD1 or TRBD2 (5 bases each). V was trimmed by 3 bases and J by 2 bases, leaving 11 bases between them. CDR1 is MGHRA, CDR2 YSYEKL, per germline. This CDR3 is built from 14 residues. The chain's CDR3 is CASSHPGRPYEQYV. CDR3 DNA: TGCGCCAGCAGCCACCCGGGACGGCCCTACGAGCAGTACGTC.

The chain's CDR3 is CASSSTGRYTF. The DNA for the CDR3 is TGTGCCAGCAGCTCGACAGGCCGCTACACCTTC. V gene TRBV5-8 combines with J gene TRBJ1-2, with D maybe TRBD1 (6 bases). The CDR3 consists of 11 residues. Germline loops: CDR1 SGHTS, CDR2 YDEGEE. V lost 3 bases, J lost 9 bases, and 9 bases lay in between.

This chain links TRBV18 with TRBJ2-5; D is perhaps TRBD2 (5 bases). CDR1 is KGHSH, CDR2 LQKENI, per germline. V was cut by 6 bases and J by 9 bases, with 14 bases left in between. The CDR3 runs 12 residues. The CDR3 DNA sequence: TGTGCCAGCTCCCCCCCCGCGAGGGCCCAGTACTTC. Translation: CASSPPARAQYF.

The chain carries TRBV7-8 and TRBJ1-5; D is possibly TRBD1 (6 bases). The V end was cut by 5 bases, the J end by 1 base, with 21 bases between. This CDR3 contains 18 residues. In germline, CDR1 is SGHVS, CDR2 FQNEAQ. The CDR3 protein is CASSPWAGVIGSNQPQHF. The CDR3 DNA reads TGTGCCAGCAGCCCCTGGGCAGGGGTTATAGGAAGCAATCAGCCCCAGCATTTT.

The chain carries TRBV5-1 and TRBJ1-2, with TRBD1 identical over 7 bases. CDR1 and CDR2 (germline): SGHRS, YFSETQ. This CDR3 region has 16 residues. V was pared by 0 bases and J by 4 bases, with 9 bases of the junction left unmatched. CDR3 DNA: TGCGCCAGCAGCTTGGCCCAGGGGGGATTCTCCTATGGCTACACCTTC. Encoded protein: CASSLAQGGFSYGYTF. Complete variable domain (other parts from reference TRBV5-1 and TRBJ1-2): KAGVTQTPRYLIKTRGQQVTLSCSPISGHRSVSWYQQTPGQGLQFLFEYFSETQRNKGNFPGRFSGRQFSNSRSEMNVSTLELGDSALYLCASSLAQGGFSYGYTFGSGTRLTVV.

J is TRBJ1-4 and V is TRBV19, with D unresolved. V lost 3 bases and J lost 0, with 8 bases in between. In germline, CDR1 is LNHDA, CDR2 SQIVND (reference sequence). The CDR3 totals 15 residues. The CDR3 loop reads CASSINVATNEKLFF. The CDR3 nucleotides read TGTGCCAGTAGTATCAACGTTGCAACTAATGAAAAACTGTTTTTT.

This chain connects TRBV4-3 to TRBJ1-4; TRBD1 aligns across 10 bases. With 0 bases clipped from V and 7 bases from J, the junction kept 5 bases outside the gene matches. This CDR3 has 16 amino acids. The germline gives CDR1 LGHNA, CDR2 YSLEER. The CDR3 sequence is CASSQDLGQGGEKLFF. CDR3 sequence (DNA): TGCGCCAGCAGCCAAGATCTTGGACAGGGGGGTGAAAAACTGTTTTTT.

The V and J genes are TRBV9 and TRBJ1-6, with D possibly TRBD1 on 6 matching bases. The CDR3 has 16 amino acids. Germline V gene data show CDR1 as SGDLS and CDR2 as YYNGEE. The germline V and J ends were trimmed by 0 bases and 8 bases, with 15 bases remaining between them. The CDR3 protein is CASSVVGALGDSPLHF. CDR3 nucleotide sequence: TGTGCCAGCAGCGTAGTGGGGGCGCTGGGAGATTCACCCCTCCACTTT.

V usage is TRBV19 and J usage is TRBJ2-7; 7 nucleotides match TRBD2. The CDR3 length is 13 residues. V shed 4 bases and J 2 bases; nucleotides not matched to a gene: 2. Germline CDR1 LNHDA, CDR2 SQIVND (reference sequence). The DNA of the CDR3 is TGTGCCAGTAGTAAGGCGGGGGCCTACGAGCAGTACTTC. Translation gives CASSKAGAYEQYF.

The rearrangement joins TRBV11-3 to TRBJ2-4; a possible D gene is TRBD1 (5 bases). The germline V gene has CDR1 SGHNT and CDR2 YENEEA. The CDR3 totals 15 residues. Trimming shortened V by 4 bases and J by 6 bases, and 16 bases separated the two germline ends. This chain's CDR3 is CASSSGANGANIQYF. CDR3 sequence (DNA): TGTGCCAGCAGCTCAGGAGCAAATGGGGCAAACATTCAGTACTTC.

In its sample, this clone was seen once. This chain connects TRBV5-4 to TRBJ2-7; 7 nucleotides line up with TRBD2. V gave up 3 bases and J gave up 1 base; unmatched junction bases: 7. The CDR3 consists of 15 residues. Germline assignment: CDR1 SGHNT and CDR2 YYREEE (reference sequence). This CDR3 reads CASSSGGRDSYEQYF. The CDR3, as DNA: TGTGCCAGCAGCTCTGGGGGGAGGGATTCCTACGAGCAGTACTTC. Supplemented by reference TRBV5-4 and TRBJ2-7, the full variable domain reads ETGVTQSPTHLIKTRGQQVTLRCSSQSGHNTVSWYQQALGQGPQFIFQYYREEENGRGNFPPRFSGLQFPNYSSELNVNALELDDSALYLCASSSGGRDSYEQYFGPGTRLTVT.

The chain joins TRBV4-3 to TRBJ1-2; no clear D. Trimming took 0 bases from V and 3 from J, leaving 8 bases between them. This CDR3 has 14 amino acids. Germline CDR1 reads LGHNA; CDR2 reads YSLEER. The DNA of the CDR3 is TGCGCCAGCAGCCAAGAGCACAGAGACTATGGCTACACCTTC. This translates into CASSQEHRDYGYTF.

This clone was seen just once. Other DNA sequences within the sample encode an identical CDR3. The chain carries TRBV6-5 and TRBJ1-5; no clear D gene. This CDR3 has 15 amino acids. The V gene's germline CDR1 is MNHEY and CDR2 SVGAGI. V was cut by 5 bases and J by 0 bases, with 11 bases left in between. The CDR3 spells CASSPTGYSNQPQHF. For the CDR3, the DNA is TGTGCCAGCAGTCCGACGGGGTATAGCAATCAGCCCCAGCATTTT.

This clone was recorded at least ten times. The genes are TRBV4-2 and TRBJ2-2; D ambiguous. Trimming removed 3 bases at V and 8 bases at J, with 7 bases between. Germline assignment: CDR1 LGHNA and CDR2 YNFKEQ. The CDR3 has 12 residues. As DNA, the CDR3 is TGTGCCAGCAGCCACGTGGCGGGGGAGCTGTTTTTT. Protein sequence: CASSHVAGELFF.

The chain employs TRBV5-6 and TRBJ2-7; D remains ambiguous. The V end lost 4 bases, the J end lost 0 bases, and 8 bases lay between the germline ends. Germline values: CDR1 SGHDT, CDR2 YYEEEE. The CDR3 covers 13 residues. The CDR3 is CASSPRFSYEQYF. As DNA, the CDR3 is TGTGCCAGCAGCCCTCGGTTCTCCTACGAGCAGTACTTC.

Note on this clone: Other DNA sequences from this sample encode an identical CDR3 as well. The V gene is TRBV28, the J gene TRBJ1-1, with D hard to call. This CDR3 is 12 amino acids long. The germline V and J ends were trimmed by 3 bases and 5 bases, with 7 bases remaining between them. Germline lookup yields CDR1 MDHEN and CDR2 SYDVKM. CDR3 DNA: TGTGCCAGCAGTTTGGCCCGTACTGAAGCTTTCTTT. Protein: CASSLARTEAFF.

The V and J genes are TRBV5-8 and TRBJ2-1; the match to TRBD2 covers 10 bases. CDR3 size: 16 residues. The germline CDR1 and CDR2 sequences are SGHTS and YDEGEE. Trimming at V came to 4 bases and at J to 1 base, leaving 5 bases not matched to a gene. The CDR3 region has the DNA TGTGCCAGCAGCATCCCTAGCGGGAGATCCTACAATGAGCAGTTCTTC. Protein sequence: CASSIPSGRSYNEQFF. Based on the CDR3 plus reference TRBV5-8 and TRBJ2-1, the full variable domain is EAGVTQSPTHLIKTRGQQATLRCSPISGHTSVYWYQQALGLGLQFLLWYDEGEERNRGNFPPRFSGRQFPNYSSELNVNALELEDSALYLCASSIPSGRSYNEQFFGPGTRLTVL.

The rearrangement links TRBV7-9 to TRBJ2-3; TRBD1 matches at 12 bases. In germline, CDR1 is SEHNR, CDR2 FQNEAQ (reference sequence). The CDR3 is made up of 17 amino acids. V lost 2 bases to trimming and J lost 2 bases; unmatched junction nucleotides: 5. CDR3 bases: TGTGCCAGCAGCTTATTGGGGACAGGGGGCCCCACAGATACGCAGTATTTT. Encoded protein: CASSLLGTGGPTDTQYF. The full variable domain, its missing parts supplied by reference TRBV7-9 and TRBJ2-3, is DTGVSQNPRHKITKRGQNVTFRCDPISEHNRLYWYRQTLGQGPEFLTYFQNEAQLEKSRLLSDRFSAERPKGSFSTLEIQRTEQGDSAMYLCASSLLGTGGPTDTQYFGPGTRLTVL.

CDR3 residues: CAIGPPNVAYGNEQFF. For the CDR3, the DNA is TGTGCCATCGGCCCCCCTAATGTGGCTTATGGCAATGAGCAGTTCTTC. The rearrangement joins TRBV10-3 to TRBJ2-1; D ambiguous. From germline, CDR1 is ENHRY and CDR2 SYGVKD. V dropped 8 bases and J dropped 6 bases, with 23 bases sitting between them. This CDR3 has 16 amino acids.

J is TRBJ2-1 and V is TRBV5-1, with 10 nucleotides matching TRBD1. CDR1 SGHRS and CDR2 YFSETQ come from the germline V gene. There are 16 residues in the CDR3. J was trimmed by 3 bases and V by 0 bases; bases with no gene match: 3. This CDR3 reads CASSLGGTGDYNEQFF. The CDR3 DNA is TGCGCCAGCAGCTTGGGAGGGACAGGGGACTACAATGAGCAGTTCTTC.

The chain employs TRBV14 and TRBJ2-3; 8 nucleotides align to TRBD1. V lost 4 bases and J lost 2; bases outside the gene matches: 5. In germline, CDR1 is SGHDN, CDR2 FVKESK. The CDR3 consists of 15 residues. The DNA for the CDR3 is TGTGCCAGCAGCCTTCGGACAGGGATCACAGATACGCAGTATTTT. Translation gives CASSLRTGITDTQYF. Full variable domain (missing parts from reference TRBV14 and TRBJ2-3): EAGVTQFPSHSVIEKGQTVTLRCDPISGHDNLYWYRRVMGKEIKFLLHFVKESKQDESGMPNNRFLAERTGGTYSTLKVQPAELEDSGVYFCASSLRTGITDTQYFGPGTRLTVL.

The chain has TRBV5-1 and TRBJ2-1; 8 positions agree with TRBD2. The CDR3 is made up of 18 amino acids. Per the germline V gene, CDR1 is SGHRS and CDR2 is YFSETQ. The ends lost 5 bases at V and 6 bases at J; junction bases unmatched: 19. The DNA for the CDR3 is TGCGCCAGCAGGAGTCCCCCGGGGGGGCGGCAGGCGGGCAATGAGCAGTTCTTC. Protein sequence: CASRSPPGGRQAGNEQFF.

The J gene is TRBJ1-1, the V gene TRBV28; no definite D call. This CDR3 contains 13 residues. Germline V gene data show CDR1 as MDHEN and CDR2 as SYDVKM. V dropped 5 bases and J dropped 4 bases, with 11 bases sitting between them. This CDR3 reads CASSLEPGTEAFF. The CDR3 nucleotides are TGTGCCAGCAGTCTGGAGCCAGGCACTGAAGCTTTCTTT.